Listed below are T cell receptor beta chains from one sample, sequenced in a study of blood T cell repertoires in COVID-19. Here immunoSEQ multiplex PCR was the method, and the copy in TCRdb shows in-frame clones only, minus some. The profile shows approximately 110,000 clones, approximately 87% of them singletons. Specimen: peripheral blood. These receptors originate from a woman aged 55 to 70 with acute or convalescent COVID-19. Each CDR3 is given with its conserved first and last residue. A D gene is named only where the DNA matches it firmly. The listing skips clone size in some rows; elsewhere it reads once, few, many or a size class.

length: 13
J: TRBJ1-5
size: few
V: TRBV2
D: -
CDR3: CASKRGLSQPQHF
DNA: TGTGCCAGCAAGCGGGGGCTTAGTCAGCCCCAGCATTTT

length: 16
J: TRBJ2-2
size: -
V: TRBV2
D: TRBD2
CDR3: CASSDLGLGYTGELFF
DNA: TGTGCCAGCAGTGACCTGGGACTAGGGTACACCGGGGAGCTGTTTTTT

length: 13
J: TRBJ1-5
size: -
V: TRBV5-8
D: -
CDR3: CASSFQEDQPQHF
DNA: TGTGCCAGCAGCTTTCAGGAGGATCAGCCCCAGCATTTT

length: 18
J: TRBJ1-5
size: few
V: TRBV19
D: -
CDR3: CASSLGAQLGGNGQPQHF
DNA: TGTGCCAGTAGTCTAGGGGCCCAACTGGGGGGAAATGGTCAGCCCCAGCATTTT

length: 14
J: TRBJ2-3
size: few
V: TRBV28
D: -
CDR3: CASRRESGTDTQYF
DNA: TGTGCCAGCAGGAGGGAGTCTGGAACAGATACGCAGTATTTT

length: 17
J: TRBJ2-3
size: -
V: TRBV5-1
D: TRBD1
CDR3: CASSNGQGQLGTDTQYF
DNA: TGCGCCAGCAGCAACGGACAGGGCCAACTGGGCACAGATACGCAGTATTTT

length: 15
J: TRBJ2-3
size: -
V: TRBV18
D: -
CDR3: CASSLAVGAADTQYF
DNA: TGTGCCAGCTCACTAGCCGTGGGGGCGGCAGATACGCAGTATTTT

length: 14
J: TRBJ2-1
size: -
V: TRBV10-1
D: TRBD1
CDR3: CATRTGDKSNEQFF
DNA: TGCGCCACCAGGACAGGGGACAAGAGCAATGAGCAGTTCTTC

length: 13
J: TRBJ1-1
size: -
V: TRBV27
D: -
CDR3: CASSFGENTEAFF
DNA: TGTGCCAGCAGTTTCGGAGAGAACACTGAAGCTTTCTTT

length: 12
J: TRBJ2-7
size: -
V: TRBV3-1/TRBV3-2
D: -
CDR3: CASSLRMYEQYF
DNA: TGTGCCAGCAGCCTGCGGATGTACGAGCAGTACTTC

length: 16
J: TRBJ1-1
size: -
V: TRBV5-1
D: TRBD1
CDR3: CASSVGTGEGRAEAFF
DNA: TGCGCCAGCAGCGTTGGGACAGGGGAGGGAAGGGCTGAAGCTTTCTTT

length: 14
J: TRBJ2-7
size: -
V: TRBV5-6
D: TRBD2
CDR3: CASSLGLAGDEQYF
DNA: TGTGCCAGCAGCTTGGGTCTGGCGGGGGACGAGCAGTACTTC

length: 20
J: TRBJ1-2
size: -
V: TRBV19
D: TRBD1
CDR3: CASSIDVPGTATTEGYGYTF
DNA: TGTGCCAGTAGTATAGACGTTCCGGGGACAGCTACAACCGAGGGCTATGGCTACACCTTC

length: 16
J: TRBJ1-6
size: few
V: TRBV5-1
D: TRBD1
CDR3: CASSYQIRDRNSPLHF
DNA: TGCGCCAGCAGCTACCAGATCCGGGACAGAAATTCACCCCTCCACTTT

length: 16
J: TRBJ2-7
size: few
V: TRBV5-4
D: TRBD1
CDR3: CASSSKDRGLAYEQYF
DNA: TGTGCCAGCAGCTCAAAAGACAGGGGACTGGCCTACGAGCAGTACTTC

length: 14
J: TRBJ1-3
size: -
V: TRBV4-1
D: -
CDR3: CASSREAQKNTIYF
DNA: TGCGCCAGCAGCCGAGAGGCCCAGAAAAACACCATATATTTT

length: 16
J: TRBJ1-5
size: -
V: TRBV27
D: -
CDR3: CASSLTTGSSNQPQHF
DNA: TGTGCCAGCAGTCTCACTACAGGATCGAGCAATCAGCCCCAGCATTTT

length: 11
J: TRBJ1-1
size: once
V: TRBV2
D: -
CDR3: CASGPSTEAFF
DNA: TGTGCCAGCGGCCCAAGCACTGAAGCTTTCTTT

length: 16
J: TRBJ1-2
size: -
V: TRBV18
D: TRBD1
CDR3: CASSPQGQLPNYGYTF
DNA: TGTGCCAGCTCACCTCAGGGACAGCTCCCTAACTATGGCTACACCTTC

length: 15
J: TRBJ1-6
size: -
V: TRBV18
D: TRBD1
CDR3: CASSSGTGANSPLHF
DNA: TGTGCCAGCTCATCGGGGACAGGGGCCAACTCACCCCTCCACTTT

length: 16
J: TRBJ2-2
size: -
V: TRBV6-5
D: TRBD2
CDR3: CASSYGLAGLTGELFF
DNA: TGTGCCAGCAGTTACGGGTTAGCGGGGTTAACCGGGGAGCTGTTTTTT

length: 14
J: TRBJ1-6
size: -
V: TRBV30
D: -
CDR3: CAWSATGANSPLHF
DNA: TGTGCCTGGAGTGCGACAGGCGCGAATTCACCCCTCCACTTT

length: 15
J: TRBJ2-1
size: few
V: TRBV5-1
D: -
CDR3: CASSLTGSPYNEQFF
DNA: TGCGCCAGCAGCCTGACCGGGAGCCCCTACAATGAGCAGTTCTTC

length: 17
J: TRBJ2-3
size: -
V: TRBV28
D: -
CDR3: CASSPPAGGGSTDTQYF
DNA: TGTGCCAGCAGTCCCCCCGCTGGAGGTGGTAGCACAGATACGCAGTATTTT

length: 19
J: TRBJ1-3
size: -
V: TRBV4-3
D: -
CDR3: CASSQEYASTAASGNTIYF
DNA: TGCGCCAGCAGCCAAGAATATGCCTCCACTGCGGCCTCTGGAAACACCATATATTTT

length: 14
J: TRBJ1-1
size: -
V: TRBV9
D: -
CDR3: CASSGMRENTEAFF
DNA: TGTGCCAGCAGCGGCATGAGGGAGAACACTGAAGCTTTCTTT

length: 15
J: TRBJ1-5
size: -
V: TRBV6-5
D: -
CDR3: CASSYYRGQHQPQHF
DNA: TGTGCCAGCAGTTACTATAGGGGTCAACATCAGCCCCAGCATTTT

length: 12
J: TRBJ2-1
size: -
V: TRBV18
D: -
CDR3: CASSPLSNEQFF
DNA: TGTGCCAGCTCACCACTCAGCAATGAGCAGTTCTTC

length: 15
J: TRBJ2-5
size: -
V: TRBV2
D: TRBD1
CDR3: CASTLGQTPVETQYF
DNA: TGTGCCAGCACTCTGGGACAGACCCCCGTGGAGACCCAGTACTTC

length: 12
J: TRBJ2-1
size: -
V: TRBV15
D: -
CDR3: CATSRVAGEQFF
DNA: TGTGCCACCAGCCGAGTCGCGGGTGAGCAGTTCTTC

length: 15
J: TRBJ1-2
size: few
V: TRBV5-6
D: TRBD1
CDR3: CASNLRTGRVYGYTF
DNA: TGTGCCAGCAACCTACGGACAGGGAGGGTCTATGGCTACACCTTC

length: 15
J: TRBJ1-5
size: -
V: TRBV4-1
D: -
CDR3: CASSQDPGSYQPQHF
DNA: TGCGCCAGCAGCCAAGATCCGGGGAGTTATCAGCCCCAGCATTTT

length: 14
J: TRBJ2-4
size: -
V: TRBV11-2
D: -
CDR3: CASSLDLFPNIQYF
DNA: TGTGCCAGCAGCTTAGATCTCTTCCCAAACATTCAGTACTTC

length: 14
J: TRBJ2-2
size: -
V: TRBV6-5
D: TRBD1
CDR3: CASSWLQGTGELFF
DNA: TGTGCCAGCAGTTGGTTACAGGGGACCGGGGAGCTGTTTTTT

length: 16
J: TRBJ1-3
size: -
V: TRBV28
D: TRBD1
CDR3: CASNNDRVFPGNTIYF
DNA: TGTGCCAGCAATAACGACAGGGTATTCCCGGGAAACACCATATATTTT

length: 15
J: TRBJ1-2
size: -
V: TRBV30
D: -
CDR3: CAWSLGGAPSGGYTF
DNA: TGTGCCTGGAGTCTGGGGGGAGCCCCCTCCGGAGGCTACACCTTC

length: 12
J: TRBJ2-7
size: -
V: TRBV3-1/TRBV3-2
D: -
CDR3: CASSHSSYEQYF
DNA: TGTGCCAGCAGCCATTCTAGCTACGAGCAGTACTTC

length: 13
J: TRBJ1-2
size: -
V: TRBV16
D: -
CDR3: CASSQNTNYGYTF
DNA: TGTGCCAGCAGCCAAAACACAAACTATGGCTACACCTTC

length: 13
J: TRBJ2-7
size: -
V: TRBV10-1
D: -
CDR3: CARTCGGSYEQYF
DNA: TGCGCCAGGACTTGTGGGGGGAGCTACGAGCAGTACTTC

length: 17
J: TRBJ1-5
size: -
V: TRBV6-4
D: -
CDR3: CASSPPPGGYEVQPQHF
DNA: TGTGCCAGCAGCCCCCCGCCCGGCGGTTACGAGGTCCAGCCCCAGCATTTT

length: 13
J: TRBJ1-6
size: -
V: TRBV30
D: TRBD1
CDR3: CACPGQGYSPLHF
DNA: TGTGCCTGCCCGGGACAGGGTTATTCACCCCTCCACTTT

length: 13
J: TRBJ1-3
size: once
V: TRBV10-3
D: TRBD1
CDR3: CAAQGDRRNTIYF
DNA: TGTGCCGCACAGGGGGACCGCCGAAACACCATATATTTT

length: 13
J: TRBJ2-5
size: -
V: TRBV6-5
D: -
CDR3: CASSYSRGETQYF
DNA: TGTGCCAGCAGTTACTCGAGAGGGGAGACCCAGTACTTC

length: 14
J: TRBJ2-3
size: few
V: TRBV15
D: -
CDR3: CATSRESSGYTQYF
DNA: TGTGCCACCAGCAGAGAGTCCAGCGGATATACGCAGTATTTT

length: 16
J: TRBJ1-1
size: few
V: TRBV28
D: -
CDR3: CASSPPGGAGGTEAFF
DNA: TGTGCCAGCAGTCCCCCCGGGGGAGCCGGGGGCACTGAAGCTTTCTTT

length: 15
J: TRBJ2-7
size: -
V: TRBV9
D: TRBD2
CDR3: CASSTTGTSGYEQYF
DNA: TGTGCCAGCAGCACCACCGGGACTAGCGGGTACGAGCAGTACTTC

length: 15
J: TRBJ1-5
size: -
V: TRBV7-6
D: TRBD1
CDR3: CASSPGQGAGQPQHF
DNA: TGTGCCAGCAGCCCGGGACAGGGGGCGGGTCAGCCCCAGCATTTT

length: 15
J: TRBJ1-6
size: many
V: TRBV28
D: -
CDR3: CASSFQGTYNSPLHF
DNA: TGTGCCAGCAGTTTCCAGGGCACCTATAATTCACCCCTCCACTTT

length: 17
J: TRBJ1-6
size: few
V: TRBV7-8
D: TRBD1
CDR3: CASRPGRDSSYNSPLHF
DNA: TGTGCCAGCAGACCAGGCCGGGACAGCTCCTATAATTCACCCCTCCACTTT

length: 13
J: TRBJ1-2
size: few
V: TRBV29-1
D: -
CDR3: CSADGSLGHGYTF
DNA: TGCAGCGCTGACGGCAGCTTGGGCCATGGCTACACCTTC

length: 16
J: TRBJ1-3
size: -
V: TRBV15
D: -
CDR3: CATSREKRASGNTIYF
DNA: TGTGCCACCAGCAGAGAGAAGAGGGCCTCTGGAAACACCATATATTTT

length: 15
J: TRBJ2-1
size: -
V: TRBV19
D: TRBD2
CDR3: CATQLTSGPYNEQFF
DNA: TGTGCCACCCAACTGACTAGCGGACCCTACAATGAGCAGTTCTTC

length: 14
J: TRBJ2-7
size: -
V: TRBV6-2/TRBV6-3
D: TRBD1
CDR3: CASSYSGDRGKQYF
DNA: TGTGCCAGCAGTTACTCGGGGGACAGAGGAAAGCAGTACTTC